This T cell receptor beta chain was documented in a study of T cells in Graves' hyperthyroidism and ophthalmopathy. What was amplified from RNA transcripts were TCR beta CDR3 regions. Primed by the HTBI set, a first-round RT-PCR was run on the TCR CDR3. TCRdb processed the multiplex PCR reads anew with MiXCR; each CDR3 protein has one entry. Of 450,000 to 700,000 distinct CDR3 sequences in the sample, 46% were seen once. This clonotype was counted many times. The source material was peripheral blood or thyroid tissue (not recorded which). This receptor was obtained from an adult woman with Graves' disease, either hyperthyroidism or ophthalmopathy (not recorded which).

In DNA, the CDR3 is TGTGCCAGCAGTTACCACCCCGGACAGGGCACTGAAGCTTTCTTT. Amino acid sequence: CASSYHPGQGTEAFF. The V gene is TRBV6-2 or TRBV6-3, the J gene TRBJ1-1, with 8 bases lining up with TRBD1. The CDR3 is 15 residues long. In germline, CDR1 is MNHEY, CDR2 SVGEGT. The J segment lost 4 bases and the V segment lost 2 bases, leaving 6 bases of the junction unmatched.